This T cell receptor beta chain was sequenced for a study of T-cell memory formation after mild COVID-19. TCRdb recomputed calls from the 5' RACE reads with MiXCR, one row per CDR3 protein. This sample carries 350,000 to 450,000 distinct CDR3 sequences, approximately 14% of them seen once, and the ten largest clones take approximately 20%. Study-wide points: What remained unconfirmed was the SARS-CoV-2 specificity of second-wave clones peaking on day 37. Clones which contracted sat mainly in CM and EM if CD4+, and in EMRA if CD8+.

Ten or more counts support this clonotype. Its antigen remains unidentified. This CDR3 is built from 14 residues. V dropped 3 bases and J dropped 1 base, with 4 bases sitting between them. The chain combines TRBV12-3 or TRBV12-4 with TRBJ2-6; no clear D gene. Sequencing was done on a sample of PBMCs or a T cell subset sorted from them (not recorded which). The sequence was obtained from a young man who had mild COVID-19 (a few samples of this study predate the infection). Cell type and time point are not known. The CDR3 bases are TGTGCCAGCAGTTTCGAATCTGGGGCCAACGTCCTGACTTTC. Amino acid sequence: CASSFESGANVLTF.